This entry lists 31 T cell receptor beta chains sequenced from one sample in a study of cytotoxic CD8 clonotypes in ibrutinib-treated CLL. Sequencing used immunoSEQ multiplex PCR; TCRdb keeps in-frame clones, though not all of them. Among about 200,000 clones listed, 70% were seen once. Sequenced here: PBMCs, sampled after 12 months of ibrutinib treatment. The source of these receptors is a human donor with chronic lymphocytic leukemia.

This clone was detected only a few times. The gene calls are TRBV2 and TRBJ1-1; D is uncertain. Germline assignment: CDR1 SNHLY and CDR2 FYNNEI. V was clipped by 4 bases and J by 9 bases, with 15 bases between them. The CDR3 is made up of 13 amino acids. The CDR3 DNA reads TGTGCCAGCAGTGTCTTAGAGGCAGATAAAGCTTTCTTT. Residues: CASSVLEADKAFF.

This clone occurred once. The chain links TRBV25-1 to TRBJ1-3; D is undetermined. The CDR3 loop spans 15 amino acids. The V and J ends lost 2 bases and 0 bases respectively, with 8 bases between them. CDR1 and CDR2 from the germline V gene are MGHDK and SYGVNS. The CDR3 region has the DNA TGTGCCAGCAGTGAACTGGCGGTCTCTGGAAACACCATATATTTT. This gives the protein CASSELAVSGNTIYF. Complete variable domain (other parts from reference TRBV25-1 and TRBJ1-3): EADIYQTPRYLVIGTGKKITLECSQTMGHDKMYWYQQDPGMELHLIHYSYGVNSTEKGDLSSESTVSRIRTEHFPLTLESARPSHTSQYLCASSELAVSGNTIYFGEGSWLTVV.

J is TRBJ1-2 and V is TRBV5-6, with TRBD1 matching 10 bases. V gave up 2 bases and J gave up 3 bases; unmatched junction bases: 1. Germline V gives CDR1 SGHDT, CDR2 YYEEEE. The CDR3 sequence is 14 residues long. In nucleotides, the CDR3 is TGTGCCAGCAGCTTAGGGACAGGGGACTATGGCTACACCTTC. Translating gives CASSLGTGDYGYTF.

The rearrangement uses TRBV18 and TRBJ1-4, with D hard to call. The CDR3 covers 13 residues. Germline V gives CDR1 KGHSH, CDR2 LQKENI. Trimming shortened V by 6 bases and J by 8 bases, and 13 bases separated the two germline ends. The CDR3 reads CASSGGWEEKLFF. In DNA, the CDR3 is TGTGCCAGCTCCGGTGGCTGGGAAGAAAAACTGTTTTTT.

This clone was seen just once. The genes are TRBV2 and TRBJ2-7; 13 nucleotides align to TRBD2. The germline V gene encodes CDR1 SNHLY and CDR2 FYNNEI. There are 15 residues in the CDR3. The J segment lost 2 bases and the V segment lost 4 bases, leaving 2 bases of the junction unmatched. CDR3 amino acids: CASSVGLAGAYEQYF. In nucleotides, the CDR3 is TGTGCCAGCAGTGTTGGACTAGCGGGAGCCTACGAGCAGTACTTC.

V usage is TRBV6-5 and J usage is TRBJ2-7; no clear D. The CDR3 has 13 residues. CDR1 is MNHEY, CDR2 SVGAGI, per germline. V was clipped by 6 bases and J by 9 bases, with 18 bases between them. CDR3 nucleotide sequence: TGTGCCAGCAGCCGATTCCCCAACGGGTGGCAGTACTTC. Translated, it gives CASSRFPNGWQYF.

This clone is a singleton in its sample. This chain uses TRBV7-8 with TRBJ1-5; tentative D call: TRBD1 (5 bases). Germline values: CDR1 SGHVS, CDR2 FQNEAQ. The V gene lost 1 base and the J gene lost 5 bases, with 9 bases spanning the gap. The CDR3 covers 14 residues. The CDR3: CASSLDGDYQPQHF. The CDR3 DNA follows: TGTGCCAGCAGCTTAGATGGGGACTATCAGCCCCAGCATTTT.

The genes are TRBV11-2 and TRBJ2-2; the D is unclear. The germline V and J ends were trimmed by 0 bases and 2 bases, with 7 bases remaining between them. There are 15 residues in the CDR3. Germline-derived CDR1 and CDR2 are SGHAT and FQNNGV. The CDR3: CASSLDGYNTGELFF. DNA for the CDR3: TGTGCCAGCAGCTTAGATGGATACAACACCGGGGAGCTGTTTTTT.

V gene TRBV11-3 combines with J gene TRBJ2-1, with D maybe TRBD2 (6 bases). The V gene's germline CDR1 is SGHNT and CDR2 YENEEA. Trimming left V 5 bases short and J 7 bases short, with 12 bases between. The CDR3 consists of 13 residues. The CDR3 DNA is TGTGCCAGCAGCCGGGACTGGAGGAATGAGCAGTTCTTC. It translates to CASSRDWRNEQFF. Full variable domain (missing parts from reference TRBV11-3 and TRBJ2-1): EAGVVQSPRYKIIEKKQPVAFWCNPISGHNTLYWYLQNLGQGPELLIRYENEEAVDDSQLPKDRFSAERLKGVDSTLKIQPAELGDSAVYLCASSRDWRNEQFFGPGTRLTVL.

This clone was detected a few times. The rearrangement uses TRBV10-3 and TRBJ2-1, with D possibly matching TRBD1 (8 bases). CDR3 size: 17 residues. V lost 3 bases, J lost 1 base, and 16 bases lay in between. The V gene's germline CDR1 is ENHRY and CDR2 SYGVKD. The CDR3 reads CAISDRTGRESYNEQFF. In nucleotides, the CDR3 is TGTGCCATCAGTGACCGGACAGGGAGGGAGTCCTACAATGAGCAGTTCTTC.

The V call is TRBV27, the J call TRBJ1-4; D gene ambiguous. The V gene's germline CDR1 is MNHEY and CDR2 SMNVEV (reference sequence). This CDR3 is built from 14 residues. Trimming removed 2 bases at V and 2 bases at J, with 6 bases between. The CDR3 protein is CASSLRWTNEKLFF. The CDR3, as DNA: TGTGCCAGCAGTTTAAGGTGGACTAATGAAAAACTGTTTTTT.

The CDR3 is CAIRGAGPSSYNEQFF. CDR3 bases: TGTGCCATCAGGGGGGCGGGCCCTAGCTCCTACAATGAGCAGTTCTTC. V usage is TRBV10-3 and J usage is TRBJ2-1; D is possibly TRBD1 (6 bases). The CDR3 is made up of 16 amino acids. Germline loops: CDR1 ENHRY, CDR2 SYGVKD. The V gene lost 6 bases and the J gene lost 0 bases, with 15 bases spanning the gap.

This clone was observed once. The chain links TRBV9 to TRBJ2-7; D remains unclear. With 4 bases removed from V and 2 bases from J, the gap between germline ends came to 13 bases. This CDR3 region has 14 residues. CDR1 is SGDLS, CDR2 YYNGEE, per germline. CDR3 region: CASSTELYAYEQYF. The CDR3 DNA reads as TGTGCCAGCAGCACTGAGTTGTACGCCTACGAGCAGTACTTC.

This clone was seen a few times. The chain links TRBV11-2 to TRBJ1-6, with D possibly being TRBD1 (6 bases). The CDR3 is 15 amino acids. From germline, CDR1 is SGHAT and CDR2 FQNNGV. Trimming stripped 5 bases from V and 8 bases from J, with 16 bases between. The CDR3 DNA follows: TGTGCCAGCAGCCCCACAGGGAATAGTGATTCACCCCTCCACTTT. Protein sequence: CASSPTGNSDSPLHF.

CDR3 in amino acids: CASSLVQGAWNEQFF. The DNA for the CDR3 is TGTGCCAGCAGCTTAGTACAGGGGGCTTGGAATGAGCAGTTCTTC. V and J are TRBV11-2 and TRBJ2-1, with 9 bases that match TRBD1. The CDR3 is 15 amino acids. V was clipped by 1 base and J by 7 bases; unmatched bases: 5. Germline V CDR1 and CDR2: SGHAT, FQNNGV.

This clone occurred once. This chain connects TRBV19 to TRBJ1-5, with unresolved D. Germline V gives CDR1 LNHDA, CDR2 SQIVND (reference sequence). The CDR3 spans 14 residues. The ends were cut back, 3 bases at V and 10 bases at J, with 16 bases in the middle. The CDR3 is CASSIGRNLSPQHF. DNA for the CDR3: TGTGCCAGTAGTATCGGACGGAACTTGTCTCCCCAGCATTTT. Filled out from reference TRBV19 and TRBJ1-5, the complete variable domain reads DGGITQSPKYLFRKEGQNVTLSCEQNLNHDAMYWYRQDPGQGLRLIYYSQIVNDFQKGDIAEGYSVSREKKESFPLTVTSAQKNPTAFYLCASSIGRNLSPQHFGDGTRLSIL.

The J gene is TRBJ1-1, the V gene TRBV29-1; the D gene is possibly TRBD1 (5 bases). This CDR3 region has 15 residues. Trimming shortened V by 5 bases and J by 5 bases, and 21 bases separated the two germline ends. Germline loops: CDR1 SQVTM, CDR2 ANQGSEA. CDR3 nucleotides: TGCAGCGTTCATTATTGGGGGACGGGGGAGACTGAAGCTTTCTTT. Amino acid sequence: CSVHYWGTGETEAFF.

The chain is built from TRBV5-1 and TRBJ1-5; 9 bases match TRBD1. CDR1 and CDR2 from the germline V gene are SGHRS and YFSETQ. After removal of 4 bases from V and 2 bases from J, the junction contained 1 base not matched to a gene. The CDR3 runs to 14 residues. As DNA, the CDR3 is TGCGCCAGCAGCCGGACAGGGGGCAATCAGCCCCAGCATTTT. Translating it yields CASSRTGGNQPQHF.

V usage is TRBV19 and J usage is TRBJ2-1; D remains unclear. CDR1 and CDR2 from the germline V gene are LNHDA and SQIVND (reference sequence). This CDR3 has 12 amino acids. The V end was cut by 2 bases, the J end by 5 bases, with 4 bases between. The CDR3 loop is CASSIRDNEQFF. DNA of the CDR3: TGTGCCAGTAGTATACGGGACAATGAGCAGTTCTTC.

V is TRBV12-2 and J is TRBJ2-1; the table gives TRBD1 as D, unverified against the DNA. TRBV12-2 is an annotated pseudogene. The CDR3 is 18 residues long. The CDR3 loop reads CASRLKQGANPTYNEQFF. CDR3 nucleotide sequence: TGTGCAAGTCGCCTTAAACAGGGGGCGAACCCTACCTACAATGAGCAGTTCTTC.

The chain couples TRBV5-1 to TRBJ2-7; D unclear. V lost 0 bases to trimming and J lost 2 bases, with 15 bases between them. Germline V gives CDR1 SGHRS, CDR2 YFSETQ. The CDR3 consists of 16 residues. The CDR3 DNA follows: TGCGCCAGCAGCTTGGATGCGGCCCCGGGTCCCTACGAGCAGTACTTC. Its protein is CASSLDAAPGPYEQYF.

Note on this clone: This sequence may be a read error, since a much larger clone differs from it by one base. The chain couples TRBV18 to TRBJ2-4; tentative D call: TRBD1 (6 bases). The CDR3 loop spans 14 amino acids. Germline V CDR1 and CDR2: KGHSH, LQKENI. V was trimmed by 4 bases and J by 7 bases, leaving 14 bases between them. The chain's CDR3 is CASSLLDSRNIQYF. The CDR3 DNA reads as TGTGCCAGCTCACTGTTGGACAGTCGGAACATTCAGTACTTC. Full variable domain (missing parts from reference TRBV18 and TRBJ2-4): NAGVMQNPRHLVRRRGQEARLRCSPMKGHSHVYWYRQLPEEGLKFMVYLQKENIIDESGMPKERFSAEFPKEGPSILRIQQVVRGDSAAYFCASSLLDSRNIQYFGAGTRLSVL.

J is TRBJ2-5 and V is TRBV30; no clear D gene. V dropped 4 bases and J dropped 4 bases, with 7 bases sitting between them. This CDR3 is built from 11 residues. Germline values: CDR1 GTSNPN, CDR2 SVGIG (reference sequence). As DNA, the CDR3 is TGTGCCTGGACTTTCAGAGAGACCCAGTACTTC. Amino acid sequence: CAWTFRETQYF.

Here the CDR3 DNA reads TGTGCCAGCAGTTTATACCGTCCCGGGACGAGATCCTACGAGCAGTACTTC. It yields the protein CASSLYRPGTRSYEQYF. The V gene is TRBV28, the J gene TRBJ2-7; D is perhaps TRBD1 or TRBD2 (5 bases each). CDR1 and CDR2 (germline): MDHEN, SYDVKM. Trimming removed 1 base from V and 1 base from J, with 17 bases in between. CDR3 length: 17 amino acids.

The CDR3 region is CASSYSGGADTQYF. The CDR3 DNA sequence: TGTGCCAGCAGTTACTCAGGGGGAGCGGATACGCAGTATTTT. The V call is TRBV6-5, the J call TRBJ2-3; D is perhaps TRBD1 (6 bases). The length of the CDR3 is 14 residues. V lost 0 bases to trimming and J lost 6 bases, with 10 bases between them. The germline gives CDR1 MNHEY, CDR2 SVGAGI.

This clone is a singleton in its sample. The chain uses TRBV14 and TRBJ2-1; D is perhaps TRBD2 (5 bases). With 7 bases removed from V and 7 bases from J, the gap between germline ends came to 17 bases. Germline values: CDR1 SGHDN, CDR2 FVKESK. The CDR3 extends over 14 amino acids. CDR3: CASKRWNNQNEQFF. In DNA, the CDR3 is TGTGCCAGCAAGCGGTGGAACAACCAAAATGAGCAGTTCTTC. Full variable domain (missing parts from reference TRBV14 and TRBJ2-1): EAGVTQFPSHSVIEKGQTVTLRCDPISGHDNLYWYRRVMGKEIKFLLHFVKESKQDESGMPNNRFLAERTGGTYSTLKVQPAELEDSGVYFCASKRWNNQNEQFFGPGTRLTVL.

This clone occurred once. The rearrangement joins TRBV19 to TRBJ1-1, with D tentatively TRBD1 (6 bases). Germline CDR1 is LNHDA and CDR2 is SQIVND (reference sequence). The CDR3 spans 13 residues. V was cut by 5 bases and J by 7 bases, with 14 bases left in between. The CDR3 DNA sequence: TGTGCCAGTAGTCCACAGGGCGGTTTTGAAGCTTTCTTT. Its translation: CASSPQGGFEAFF.

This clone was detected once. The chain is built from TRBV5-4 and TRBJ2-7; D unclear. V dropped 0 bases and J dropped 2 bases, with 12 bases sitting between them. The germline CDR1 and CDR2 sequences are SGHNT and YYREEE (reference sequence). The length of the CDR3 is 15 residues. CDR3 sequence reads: CASSLGVPWAYEQYF. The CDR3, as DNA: TGTGCCAGCAGCTTGGGGGTGCCGTGGGCCTACGAGCAGTACTTC. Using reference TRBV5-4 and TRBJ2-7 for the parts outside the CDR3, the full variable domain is ETGVTQSPTHLIKTRGQQVTLRCSSQSGHNTVSWYQQALGQGPQFIFQYYREEENGRGNFPPRFSGLQFPNYSSELNVNALELDDSALYLCASSLGVPWAYEQYFGPGTRLTVT.

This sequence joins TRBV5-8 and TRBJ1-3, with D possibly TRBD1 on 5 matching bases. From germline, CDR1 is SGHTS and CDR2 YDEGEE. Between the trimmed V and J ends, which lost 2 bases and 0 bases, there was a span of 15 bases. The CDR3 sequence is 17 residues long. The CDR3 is CASSLYQGIGSGNTIYF. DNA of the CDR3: TGTGCCAGCAGCTTATATCAGGGAATCGGCTCTGGAAACACCATATATTTT. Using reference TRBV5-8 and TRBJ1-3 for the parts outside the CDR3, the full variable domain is EAGVTQSPTHLIKTRGQQATLRCSPISGHTSVYWYQQALGLGLQFLLWYDEGEERNRGNFPPRFSGRQFPNYSSELNVNALELEDSALYLCASSLYQGIGSGNTIYFGEGSWLTVV.

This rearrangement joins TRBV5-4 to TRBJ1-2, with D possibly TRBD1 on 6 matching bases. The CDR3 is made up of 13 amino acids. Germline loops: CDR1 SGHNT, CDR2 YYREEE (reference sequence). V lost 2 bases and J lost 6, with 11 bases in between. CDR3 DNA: TGTGCCAGCAGCTTTGGGGGGGCGCATGGCTACACCTTC. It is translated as CASSFGGAHGYTF.

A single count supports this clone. This chain's CDR3 is CASHGRTYNTEAFF. CDR3 sequence (DNA): TGTGCCTCGCATGGGAGGACTTATAACACTGAAGCTTTCTTT. The J gene is TRBJ1-1, the V gene TRBV30; D remains ambiguous. The CDR3 loop spans 14 amino acids. V lost 7 bases and J lost 2, with 17 bases in between. Germline lookup yields CDR1 GTSNPN and CDR2 SVGIG (reference sequence). The whole variable domain, remainder taken from reference TRBV30 and TRBJ1-1, is SQTIHQWPATLVQPVGSPLSLECTVEGTSNPNLYWYRQAAGRGLQLLFYSVGIGQISSEVPQNLSASRPQDRQFILSSKKLLLSDSGFYLCASHGRTYNTEAFFGQGTRLTVV.